This is a list of T cell receptor beta chains from one sample in a study of blood T cell repertoires in COVID-19. The repertoire was sequenced with immunoSEQ multiplex PCR; TCRdb's copy has only in-frame clones and lacks some. The data contain fewer than 350,000 clones, under 90% of them singletons. Sequencing input: PBMCs or T cells enriched from blood (not recorded which). The receptors derive from a man aged 55 to 70 who had recovered from COVID-19. The CDR3 runs from the conserved cysteine through the conserved F or W. D genes are given only for firm matches. Size is omitted from some rows. Given values are once, few, many or a class for expanded clones.

NA,TRBJ2-3,16,TRBV5-5,NA,CASSLTQDFPTDTQYF,TGTGCCAGCAGCCTAACCCAGGACTTTCCCACAGATACGCAGTATTTT
TRBD1,TRBJ1-1,15,TRBV28,NA,CASSPGQARDTEAFF,TGTGCCAGCAGCCCAGGACAGGCTAGGGACACTGAAGCTTTCTTT
NA,TRBJ2-1,18,TRBV24-1,NA,CATSQWGSPGGSYNEQFF,TGTGCCACCAGCCAATGGGGCAGCCCAGGAGGGTCCTACAATGAGCAGTTCTTC
TRBD1,TRBJ2-7,16,TRBV18,NA,CASSPFPGGTAYEQYF,TGTGCCAGCTCACCCTTCCCCGGTGGGACAGCGTACGAGCAGTACTTC
NA,TRBJ1-2,12,TRBV28,NA,CASSFRNYGYTF,TGTGCCAGCAGTTTCCGGAACTATGGCTACACCTTC
TRBD1,TRBJ2-2,14,TRBV27,NA,CASRTGTNTGELFF,TGTGCCAGCAGGACAGGGACGAACACCGGGGAGCTGTTTTTT
NA,TRBJ1-3,16,TRBV4-1,few,CASSLQSGGTGNTIYF,TGCGCCAGCAGCCTACAGAGCGGGGGCACTGGAAACACCATATATTTT
NA,TRBJ2-7,14,TRBV28,NA,CASSLSVPSYEQYF,TGTGCCAGCAGTTTATCGGTTCCATCCTACGAGCAGTACTTC
TRBD1,TRBJ2-3,13,TRBV24-1,NA,CATGDSRTDTQYF,TGTGCCACTGGGGACAGCCGCACAGATACGCAGTATTTT
TRBD1,TRBJ1-1,12,TRBV29-1,few,CSVSTGVTEAFF,TGCAGCGTGTCAACAGGGGTGACTGAAGCTTTCTTT
NA,TRBJ2-2,13,TRBV7-2,NA,CASSLSSHGELFF,TGTGCCAGCAGCTTAAGCTCTCACGGGGAGCTGTTTTTT
TRBD1,TRBJ1-2,13,TRBV18,NA,CASAPTGEDGYTF,TGTGCCAGCGCGCCTACAGGGGAGGATGGCTACACCTTC
TRBD2,TRBJ2-1,16,TRBV11-2,few,CASSLVGTSGSSEQFF,TGTGCCAGCAGCTTAGTTGGGACTAGCGGGAGTAGTGAGCAGTTCTTC
NA,TRBJ1-3,12,TRBV28,NA,CATGDSGNTIYF,TGTGCCACAGGGGATTCTGGAAACACCATATATTTT
TRBD1,TRBJ2-1,16,TRBV7-9,NA,CASSFPRQGSYNEQFF,TGTGCCAGCAGCTTTCCTAGACAGGGCTCCTACAATGAGCAGTTCTTC
NA,TRBJ1-2,13,TRBV9,NA,CASSPDRNYGYTF,TGTGCCAGCAGCCCCGACAGAAACTATGGCTACACCTTC
NA,TRBJ1-1,13,TRBV7-9,NA,CASSITGNTEAFF,TGTGCCAGCAGTATTACAGGGAACACTGAAGCTTTCTTT
NA,TRBJ2-1,15,TRBV5-5,NA,CASSILVASYNEQFF,TGTGCCAGCAGCATATTAGTAGCTTCCTACAATGAGCAGTTCTTC
TRBD1,TRBJ2-7,15,TRBV5-1,NA,CASRAPGTASSEQYF,TGCGCCAGCAGGGCCCCCGGGACAGCGTCATCCGAGCAGTACTTC
NA,TRBJ2-5,14,TRBV18,NA,CASSLGVDGETQYF,TGTGCCAGCTCGCTCGGGGTAGATGGAGAGACCCAGTACTTC
NA,TRBJ1-4,12,TRBV6-6,NA,CASGPANEKLFF,TGTGCCAGCGGGCCGGCTAATGAAAAACTGTTTTTT
NA,TRBJ1-5,15,TRBV6-5,NA,CASSLDSYSNQPQHF,TGTGCCAGCAGTCTTGACAGTTATAGCAATCAGCCCCAGCATTTT
NA,TRBJ2-7,12,TRBV9,few,CASSRDNYEQYF,TGTGCCAGCAGCCGGGACAACTACGAGCAGTACTTC
TRBD1,TRBJ1-4,14,TRBV11-2,NA,CASSSTGGFEKLFF,TGTGCCAGCAGCTCAACAGGGGGTTTTGAAAAACTGTTTTTT
NA,TRBJ1-5,13,TRBV7-2,NA,CASSFQADQPQHF,TGTGCCAGCAGCTTTCAGGCCGATCAGCCCCAGCATTTT